These T cell receptor beta chains were read from a single sample in a study of blood T cell repertoires in COVID-19. Data came from immunoSEQ multiplex PCR; TCRdb stores just in-frame clones and leaves some out. The sample includes some 180,000 clones, roughly nine tenths of them seen just once. The sample was peripheral blood. The receptors were sampled from a man between 65 and 85 years old with active or convalescent COVID-19. Both conserved end residues are part of each CDR3. A D gene is named only where the DNA matches it firmly. For some rows the clone size is stated as once, few or many, or as a class when expanded; others skip it.

CASSLPSQGARNTIYF	TGTGCCAGCAGCTTACCCTCCCAGGGGGCTCGAAACACCATATATTTT	once	TRBV28	TRBD1	TRBJ1-3
CASSQGYRDRLQHF	TGTGCCAGCAGCCAAGGGTACAGGGATCGTCTCCAGCATTTT	once	TRBV3-1/TRBV3-2	.	TRBJ1-5
CASSPTGLNTEAFF	TGTGCCAGCAGCCCGACAGGGCTAAACACTGAAGCTTTCTTT	once	TRBV27	TRBD1	TRBJ1-1
CASSQPYVKGQGGEKLFF	TGCGCCAGCAGCCAACCTTATGTGAAGGGACAGGGAGGAGAAAAACTGTTTTTT	once	TRBV4-3	TRBD1	TRBJ1-4
CASSFYRGNSYEQYF	TGTGCCAGCAGTTTCTACAGGGGGAACTCCTACGAGCAGTACTTC	.	TRBV27	TRBD1	TRBJ2-7
CASSRRDKPENTEAFF	TGTGCCAGCAGCAGACGGGATAAACCTGAGAACACTGAAGCTTTCTTT	once	TRBV5-4	.	TRBJ1-1
CSADREYEQYF	TGCAGTGCTGACAGGGAATACGAGCAGTACTTC	.	TRBV20-1	TRBD1	TRBJ2-7
CASSYQDRVTYEQYF	TGTGCCAGCAGCTATCAGGACAGGGTCACCTACGAGCAGTACTTC	.	TRBV6-5	TRBD1	TRBJ2-7
CASSSDGGAYQETQYF	TGTGCCAGCAGCTCAGATGGGGGGGCCTACCAAGAGACCCAGTACTTC	few	TRBV7-6	.	TRBJ2-5
CASSYAGTEAFF	TGTGCCAGCAGCTACGCCGGGACAGAGGCTTTCTTT	.	TRBV11-2	TRBD1	TRBJ1-1
CASSPPGLAGEDTGELFF	TGTGCCAGCTCACCCCCGGGACTAGCGGGAGAGGACACCGGGGAGCTGTTTTTT	.	TRBV18	TRBD2	TRBJ2-2
CASSLAGDRVWDGYTF	TGTGCCAGCAGCTTAGCGGGCGACAGGGTATGGGATGGCTACACCTTC	.	TRBV7-2	TRBD1	TRBJ1-2
CASSVGGQFNQPQHF	TGTGCCAGCAGCGTAGGGGGACAGTTCAATCAGCCCCAGCATTTT	once	TRBV9	TRBD1	TRBJ1-5
CASSQDGAWTPLYNEQFF	TGTGCCAGCAGCCAAGATGGGGCTTGGACCCCACTTTACAATGAGCAGTTCTTC	once	TRBV14	.	TRBJ2-1
CASSERSEKLFF	TGTGCCAGCAGTGAGAGGAGTGAAAAACTGTTTTTT	.	TRBV28	.	TRBJ1-4
CASSQGNAASGANVLTF	TGTGCCAGCAGCCAAGGGAACGCGGCGTCTGGGGCCAACGTCCTGACTTTC	.	TRBV3-1/TRBV3-2	.	TRBJ2-6
CASSLRQAQVAEAFF	TGTGCCAGCAGCCTCAGACAGGCCCAAGTCGCTGAAGCTTTCTTT	.	TRBV7-8	.	TRBJ1-1
CASQTGYYGYTF	TGTGCCAGCCAGACAGGGTACTATGGCTACACCTTC	once	TRBV19	TRBD1	TRBJ1-2
CSGGLSDTEAFF	TGCAGCGGCGGGCTCTCAGACACTGAAGCTTTCTTT	.	TRBV29-1	.	TRBJ1-1
CASSPNRQGSQETQYF	TGTGCCAGCAGCCCTAATAGACAGGGGTCTCAAGAGACCCAGTACTTC	.	TRBV21-1	.	TRBJ2-5